This T cell receptor (beta chain) was sequenced in a study of blood T cell repertoires in COVID-19. The CDR3 runs 15 residues. V gave up 0 bases and J gave up 4 bases; unmatched junction bases: 3. The germline V gene has CDR1 LGHNA and CDR2 YSLEER. Profiled with immunoSEQ multiplex PCR; TCRdb holds only in-frame clones, not every one. The sample includes roughly 410,000 clones, 89% of them seen just once. The chain employs TRBV4-3 and TRBJ1-2, with 9 bases matching TRBD1. This receptor was obtained from a woman in her thirties or forties with COVID-19, enrolled during active disease. The sequencing sample was made of peripheral blood. The CDR3 sequence: CASSQERDRVYGYTF. For the CDR3, the DNA is TGCGCCAGCAGCCAAGAACGGGACAGGGTCTATGGCTACACCTTC.